Below are 4 T cell receptor beta chains sequenced from a single sample in a study of control samples from healthy donors and cancer patients. Profiling relied on immunoSEQ multiplex PCR, and the TCRdb table lists in-frame clones only, not all of them. Of around 55,000 clones in the sample, around nine tenths were seen once. What was sequenced was PBMCs. The receptors here all came from a man in his forties with colorectal cancer.

V and J are TRBV7-9 and TRBJ2-7; D is perhaps TRBD2 (5 bases). Trimming stripped 5 bases from V and 1 base from J, with 12 bases between. The CDR3 sequence is 14 residues long. Per the germline V gene, CDR1 is SEHNR and CDR2 is FQNEAQ (reference sequence). CDR3: CASSLDFGSYEQYF. The CDR3 DNA sequence: TGTGCCAGCAGCCTGGACTTTGGATCCTACGAGCAGTACTTC.

To note about this clone: Since the CDR3 does not end with the conserved phenylalanine or tryptophan, this likely comes from a read error. The DNA is omitted, as the CDR3 cannot be located on it reliably, and the CDR3 follows TCRdb's listing. The gene calls are TRBV15 and TRBJ1-1. CDR1 and CDR2 from the germline V gene are LNHNV and YYDKDF (reference sequence). Both ends counted, the CDR3 spans 11 residues. The CDR3 is CATSRDLAAEI.

The chain has TRBV28 and TRBJ2-2; 13 positions match TRBD2. The germline CDR1 and CDR2 sequences are MDHEN and SYDVKM. This CDR3 has 17 residues. V trimming: 5 bases; J trimming: 3 bases; junction bases outside the gene matches: 6. DNA for the CDR3: TGTGCCAGCAGTCCCACTAGCGGGAGGGCCCACACCGGGGAGCTGTTTTTT. Residues: CASSPTSGRAHTGELFF.

This clone was recorded a few times. This chain's CDR3 is CASSHRGGQFF. CDR3 coding DNA: TGTGCCAGCAGCCACCGGGGAGGGCAGTTCTTC. V usage is TRBV5-6 and J usage is TRBJ2-1; the D gene is possibly TRBD2 (6 bases). There are 11 residues in the CDR3. The germline gives CDR1 SGHDT, CDR2 YYEEEE. Trimming left V 4 bases short and J 12 bases short, with 11 bases between. The variable domain in full, with the rest retrieved from reference TRBV5-6 and TRBJ2-1, is DAGVTQSPTHLIKTRGQQVTLRCSPKSGHDTVSWYQQALGQGPQFIFQYYEEEERQRGNFPDRFSGHQFPNYSSELNVNALLLGDSALYLCASSHRGGQFFGPGTRLTVL.